This TCR beta chain is from a study of HIV-infected patients and healthy controls. A few counts support this clonotype. MiXCR, applied by TCRdb to the 5' RACE reads, yields one record per CDR3 protein. Of more than 15,000 distinct CDR3 sequences listed, roughly 20% are singletons. V lost 2 bases, J lost 0 bases, and 6 bases stayed unmatched. The CDR3 extends over 17 amino acids. Germline V gene data show CDR1 as LNHNV and CDR2 as YYDKDF (reference sequence). Sequenced: CD8+ T cells from blood. This clonotype was sampled from a human donor in good health. The V and J genes are TRBV15 and TRBJ1-4; 7 positions agree with TRBD1. CDR3 bases: TGTGCCACCAGCAGAAGACAGGGATGGACAACTAATGAAAAACTGTTTTTT. This sequence encodes CATSRRQGWTTNEKLFF.